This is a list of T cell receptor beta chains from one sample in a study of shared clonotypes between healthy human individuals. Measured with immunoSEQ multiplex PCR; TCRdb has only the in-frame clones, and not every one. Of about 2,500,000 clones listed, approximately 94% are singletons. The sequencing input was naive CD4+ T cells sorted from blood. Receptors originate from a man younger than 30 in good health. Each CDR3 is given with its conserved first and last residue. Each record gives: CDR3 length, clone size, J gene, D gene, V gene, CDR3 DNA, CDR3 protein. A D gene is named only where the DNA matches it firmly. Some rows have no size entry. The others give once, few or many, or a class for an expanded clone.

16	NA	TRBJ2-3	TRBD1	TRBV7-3	TGTGCCAGCAGCCTACAGGGGGGATCTAGCACAGATACGCAGTATTTT	CASSLQGGSSTDTQYF
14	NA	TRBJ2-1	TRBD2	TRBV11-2	TGTGCCAGCAGCTTAGATCGGGGGGGCCATGAGCAGTTCTTC	CASSLDRGGHEQFF
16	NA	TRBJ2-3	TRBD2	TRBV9	TGTGCCAGCAGCGAGCGGACTAGCGGGGTAGGAGATACGCAGTATTTT	CASSERTSGVGDTQYF
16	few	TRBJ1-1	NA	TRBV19	TGTGCCACCCAATCGGGGGCCCGACGGATGAACACTGAAGCTTTCTTT	CATQSGARRMNTEAFF
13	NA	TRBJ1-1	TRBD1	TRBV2	TGTGCCAGCACCGGACAGGGGGACACTGAAGCTTTCTTT	CASTGQGDTEAFF
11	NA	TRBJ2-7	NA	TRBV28	TGTGCCAGCAGTTTTCGAGGGGAGCAGTACTTC	CASSFRGEQYF
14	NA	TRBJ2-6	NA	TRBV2	TGTGCCGGATTATCAAGAGGGGGGGCCAACGTCCTGACTTTC	CAGLSRGGANVLTF
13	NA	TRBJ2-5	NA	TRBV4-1	TGCGCCAGCAGCCAGATATACCGGGAGACCCAGTACTTC	CASSQIYRETQYF
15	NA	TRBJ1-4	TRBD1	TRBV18	TGTGCCAGCTCACCCCCCGGGACAGGGGGGGGAAAACTGTTTTTT	CASSPPGTGGGKLFF
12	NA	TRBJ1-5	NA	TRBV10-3	TGTGCCATCAGTGAGGTCGCCCAGCCCCAGCATTTT	CAISEVAQPQHF
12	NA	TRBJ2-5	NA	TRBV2	TGTGCCAGCAGCGGGGGTGGAGAGACCCAGTACTTC	CASSGGGETQYF
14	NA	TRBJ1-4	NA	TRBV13	TGTGCCAGCAGCTTAAGAGGGCCCAATGAAAAACTGTTTTTT	CASSLRGPNEKLFF
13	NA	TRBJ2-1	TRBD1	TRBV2	TGTGCCAGCAGTGGGACAGGGAGGAATGAGCAGTTCTTC	CASSGTGRNEQFF
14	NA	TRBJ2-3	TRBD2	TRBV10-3	TGTGCCACGGAGTGGGGGGGTAGCACAGATACGCAGTATTTT	CATEWGGSTDTQYF
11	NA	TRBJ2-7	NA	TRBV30	TGTGCCTGGGGACCCTCCTACGAGCAGTACTTC	CAWGPSYEQYF
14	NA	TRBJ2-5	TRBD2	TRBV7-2	TGTGCCAGCACCCGACCGGGGGGCCAAGAGACCCAGTACTTC	CASTRPGGQETQYF
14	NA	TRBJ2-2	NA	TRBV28	TGTGCCAGCACCGACCTGGCCCCAACCGGGGAGCTGTTTTTT	CASTDLAPTGELFF
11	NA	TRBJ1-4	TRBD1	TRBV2	TGTGCCAGCAGTGAACCAGGGGGGCTGTTTTTT	CASSEPGGLFF
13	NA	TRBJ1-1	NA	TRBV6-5	TGTGCCAGCAGTTACTCGACATCTAGGCAAGCTTTCTTT	CASSYSTSRQAFF
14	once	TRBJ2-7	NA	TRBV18	TGTGCCAGCTCACCGTACGGGGGCGGCTACGAGCAGTACTTC	CASSPYGGGYEQYF
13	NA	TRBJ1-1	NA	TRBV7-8	TGTGCCAGCAGCCAAGACAGGAGCACTGAAGCTTTCTTT	CASSQDRSTEAFF
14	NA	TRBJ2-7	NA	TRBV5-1	TGCGCCAGCAGCTTCGGGGGAACTCCCTACGAGCAGTACTTC	CASSFGGTPYEQYF
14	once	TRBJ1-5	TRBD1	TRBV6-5	TGTGCCAGCAGAGGACAGGGCCCCAATCAGCCCCAGCATTTT	CASRGQGPNQPQHF
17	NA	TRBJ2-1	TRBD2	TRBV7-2	TGTGCCAGCAGTGACCGTGCGATAGCGGGATCTTACAATGAGCAGTTCTTC	CASSDRAIAGSYNEQFF
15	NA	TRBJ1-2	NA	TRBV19	TGTGCCAGTAGGCAAACCGCCGGGACATCCTATGGCTACACCTTC	CASRQTAGTSYGYTF
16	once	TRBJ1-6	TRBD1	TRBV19	TGTGCCAGTAGTATCCACAGGGGAATTAATCCTTCACCCCTCCACTTT	CASSIHRGINPSPLHF